This T cell receptor (beta chain) was captured in a study of shared clonotypes between healthy human individuals. Study-wide points: Only blood was sampled; tissue repertoires likely differ. Clonotype sharing among the donors was expected to vary with sequencing depth.

Using immunoSEQ multiplex PCR, the repertoire was profiled, and TCRdb retains in-frame clones only, with some absent. The sample holds 2 million to 2.5 million clones; just over 90% are singletons and the top ten take about 0.39%. Comment on this clone: As yet, its antigen is unknown.

This CDR3 contains 14 residues. The V gene's germline CDR1 is LGHNT and CDR2 FRNRAP. Germline trimming cut 6 bases from V and 5 bases from J; bases unmatched to any gene: 4. Sequencing input: naive CD4+ T cells from PBMCs. This sample's subset: CD45RA+ positively selected. This chain joins TRBV12-5 and TRBJ2-2, with 9 bases identical to TRBD1. The source is a man aged 18 to 30 in good health. Some clones in this sample may be carry-over from other donors' samples. The CDR3 coding sequence is TGTGCTAGTGGCCACAGGGGGCAGACCGGGGAGCTGTTTTTT. Translation gives CASGHRGQTGELFF.